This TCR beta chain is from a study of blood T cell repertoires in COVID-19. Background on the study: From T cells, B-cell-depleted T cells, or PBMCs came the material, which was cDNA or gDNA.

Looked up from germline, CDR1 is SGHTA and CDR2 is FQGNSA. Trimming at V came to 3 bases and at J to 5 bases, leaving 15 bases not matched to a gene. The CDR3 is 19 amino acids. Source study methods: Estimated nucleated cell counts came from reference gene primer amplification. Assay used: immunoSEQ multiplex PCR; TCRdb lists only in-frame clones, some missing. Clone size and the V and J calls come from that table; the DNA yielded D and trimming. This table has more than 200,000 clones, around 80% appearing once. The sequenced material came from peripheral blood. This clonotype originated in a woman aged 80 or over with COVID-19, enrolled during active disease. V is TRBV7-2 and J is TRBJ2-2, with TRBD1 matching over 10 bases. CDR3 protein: CASSFRDRGRGGQTGELFF. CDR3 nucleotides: TGTGCCAGCAGCTTTCGCGACAGGGGGCGCGGGGGGCAAACCGGGGAGCTGTTTTTT.